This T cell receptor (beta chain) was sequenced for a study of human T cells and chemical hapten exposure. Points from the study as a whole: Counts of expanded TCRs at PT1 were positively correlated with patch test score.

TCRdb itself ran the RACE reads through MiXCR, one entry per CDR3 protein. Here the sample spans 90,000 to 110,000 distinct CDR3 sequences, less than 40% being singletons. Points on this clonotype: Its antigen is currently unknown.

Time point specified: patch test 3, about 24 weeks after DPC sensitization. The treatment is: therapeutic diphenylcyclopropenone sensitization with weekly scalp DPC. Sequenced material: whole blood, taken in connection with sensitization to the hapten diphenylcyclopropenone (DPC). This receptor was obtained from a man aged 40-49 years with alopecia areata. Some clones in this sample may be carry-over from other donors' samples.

This chain's CDR3 is CASSRDSEKLFF. The CDR3 DNA reads TGTGCCAGCAGCAGGGACAGTGAAAAACTGTTTTTT. The genes are TRBV12-3 or TRBV12-4 and TRBJ1-4; 7 bases align to TRBD1. V was pared by 6 bases and J by 7 bases, with 2 bases of the junction left unmatched. This CDR3 has 12 residues.